This is a list of T cell receptor beta chains from one sample in a study of T-cell reconstitution after alpha-beta-depleted transplantation in children. MiXCR, run by TCRdb on the PCR reads, gives a single entry per CDR3 protein. The sample holds hundreds of thousands of distinct CDR3 sequences, 15% to 20% seen once. Sequences were derived from PBMCs from the stem cell graft donor, sampled from the stem cell graft. These TCRs come from a human donor who donated a stem cell graft to a child with acute myeloid leukemia. CDR3s include the opening cysteine and the closing phenylalanine or tryptophan. D genes are given only for firm matches. Clone size is given for some rows only: seen once, a few or many times, or a class if the clone is expanded.

d_gene	abundance	v_gene	j_gene	CDR3nt	CDR3aa
-	-	TRBV4-3	TRBJ2-7	TGCGCCAGCAGCCAAGTCCATTGGGGACCCTACGAGCAGTACTTC	CASSQVHWGPYEQYF
-	few	TRBV5-5	TRBJ1-4	TGTGCCAGCAGCTGGGATGGACAAAAACTGTTTTTT	CASSWDGQKLFF
-	many	TRBV29-1	TRBJ1-2	TGCAGCGTTGAGACCGGAGCGAGGGGCTACACCTTC	CSVETGARGYTF
-	-	TRBV2	TRBJ1-2	TGTGCCAGCTCGGGGGGACCGCAAAACTATGGCTACACCTTC	CASSGGPQNYGYTF
TRBD1	many	TRBV5-1	TRBJ1-3	TGTGCCAGCAGCGCTACAGGGGGCTCTGGAAACACCATATATTTT	CASSATGGSGNTIYF
-	many	TRBV29-1	TRBJ2-7	TGCAGCGTTGGACCGCACTCGGCGCACCGCTCCGGGTGTTACGAGCAGTACTTC	CSVGPHSAHRSGCYEQYF
-	-	TRBV5-6	TRBJ1-2	TGTGCCAGCAGCCCCGGGGTCTATGGCTACACCTTC	CASSPGVYGYTF
-	many	TRBV29-1	TRBJ1-2	TGCAGCGTTGAAGAACAAGGGATGGGCTATGGCTACACCTTC	CSVEEQGMGYGYTF
-	many	TRBV5-1	TRBJ1-1	TGCGCCAGCCGCCCCGGCGGGAGCACTGAAGCTTTCTTT	CASRPGGSTEAFF
-	few	TRBV7-2	TRBJ1-6	TGTGCCAGCAGCTTCCGCGGGGAGGGGTTGGACTCACCCCTCCACTTT	CASSFRGEGLDSPLHF
TRBD1	-	TRBV12-3/TRBV12-4	TRBJ1-1	TGTGCCAGCAGTTTAGGGGGGACAGGGGTGAGCACTGAAGCTTTCTTT	CASSLGGTGVSTEAFF
TRBD2	few	TRBV5-1	TRBJ2-5	TGCGCCAGCTGCCCGGGAACTAGCGGGGGTACCCAAGAGACCCAGTACTTC	CASCPGTSGGTQETQYF
TRBD2	few	TRBV5-1	TRBJ2-1	TGCGCCAGCAGCGAGGGACTAGGGCACAATGAGCAGTTCTTC	CASSEGLGHNEQFF
-	few	TRBV12-3/TRBV12-4	TRBJ1-3	TGTGCCAGCAGTTTTTGGGGCGATGGAAACACCATATATTTT	CASSFWGDGNTIYF
TRBD1	-	TRBV7-8	TRBJ1-2	TGTGCCAGCACCCGTCGACGGACAGGCTTAGCTAACTATGGCTACACCTTC	CASTRRRTGLANYGYTF
-	few	TRBV4-1	TRBJ2-5	TGCGCCAGCAGCCAGGCTAGTGGCCAAGAGACCCAGTACTTC	CASSQASGQETQYF
TRBD2	-	TRBV5-1	TRBJ2-3	TGCGCTTCCCGCCTAGCGGGTCCTAAAGCAGATACGCAGTATTTT	CASRLAGPKADTQYF
-	many	TRBV12-3/TRBV12-4	TRBJ1-5	TGTGCCAGCAGTAGACAGGTGGGTTCCAATCAGCCCCAGCATTTT	CASSRQVGSNQPQHF
TRBD1	few	TRBV5-1	TRBJ1-1	TGCGCCAGCAGCTTGGAAACAGGGGGTGGGGAGACTGAAGCTTTCTTT	CASSLETGGGETEAFF
-	-	TRBV7-9	TRBJ1-1	TGTGCCAGCAGCTTATTGGGGGAATCGGTTGAAGCTTTCTTT	CASSLLGESVEAFF
-	few	TRBV9	TRBJ1-6	TGTGCCAGCAGCGTAGAAGGGACACATCTGAATTCACCCCTCCACTTT	CASSVEGTHLNSPLHF
-	many	TRBV10-3	TRBJ1-6	TGTGCCATCAGTGAGGGGACGTCGGGTCGCTCACCCCTCCACTTT	CAISEGTSGRSPLHF